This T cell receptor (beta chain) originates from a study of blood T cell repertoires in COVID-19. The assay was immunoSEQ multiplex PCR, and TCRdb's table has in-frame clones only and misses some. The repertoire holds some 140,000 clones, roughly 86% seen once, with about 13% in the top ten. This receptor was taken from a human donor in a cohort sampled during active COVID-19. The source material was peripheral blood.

CDR3 protein: CSTLSSGTDTQYF. The CDR3 DNA reads TGCAGCACACTAAGTAGCGGCACAGATACGCAGTATTTT. The chain combines TRBV29-1 with TRBJ2-3; D perhaps matches TRBD2 (5 bases). Germline V gene data show CDR1 as SQVTM and CDR2 as ANQGSEA. The CDR3 has 13 amino acids. Trimming stripped 8 bases from V and 1 base from J, with 13 bases between.